These 24 T cell receptor beta chains originate from one sample sequenced in a study of a mutant IDH1 vaccine in newly diagnosed glioma. This table comes from immunoSEQ multiplex PCR, and its TCRdb copy is limited to in-frame clones, with some not included. The profile shows roughly 50,000 clones, approximately 80% of them singletons. This sample's time point: baseline, week 1 (first vaccination visit). Specified treatment: pre-vaccination baseline after standard-of-care therapy. Sequenced material: PBMCs, taken from a glioma patient treated with radiotherapy, temozolomide or both. Receptor source: a man aged 18 to 30 with glioma.

This chain connects TRBV19 to TRBJ2-1; TRBD2 aligns across 7 bases. J gave up 8 bases and V 5 bases, and 12 bases lay outside the gene matches. CDR3 size: 15 residues. Germline CDR1 reads LNHDA; CDR2 reads SQIVND (reference sequence). The CDR3 region is CASSEGPRGFDEQFF. The CDR3, as DNA: TGTGCCAGTAGTGAAGGACCGCGGGGGTTCGATGAGCAGTTCTTC.

The chain uses TRBV19 and TRBJ1-1, with D uncertain. The germline V gene has CDR1 LNHDA and CDR2 SQIVND (reference sequence). V shed 4 bases and J shed 5 bases, with 20 bases lying between them. The CDR3 spans 16 residues. CDR3 nucleotide sequence: TGTGCCAGTAGTACCGACGACCCCCGGGCTCGGACTGAAGCTTTCTTT. Encoded protein: CASSTDDPRARTEAFF.

The chain joins TRBV7-9 to TRBJ2-7, with 7 positions matching TRBD2. The CDR3 extends over 12 amino acids. V lost 5 bases, J lost 5 bases, and 3 bases stayed unmatched. CDR1 SEHNR and CDR2 FQNEAQ come from the germline V gene (reference sequence). In nucleotides, the CDR3 is TGTGCCAGCAGCCCACTAGCGCACGAGCAGTACTTC. It encodes CASSPLAHEQYF.

The rearrangement links TRBV27 to TRBJ2-7; TRBD2 aligns across 11 bases. The junction had 4 bases not matched to a gene; V was cut back by 6 bases and J by 3 bases. Germline V gene lookup returns CDR1 MNHEY and CDR2 SMNVEV (reference sequence). The CDR3 loop spans 14 amino acids. The CDR3, as DNA: TGTGCCAGCAGCGCGGGGACTAGCGGCTACGAGCAGTACTTC. Translating gives CASSAGTSGYEQYF.

The chain joins TRBV30 to TRBJ1-2; no clear D gene. This CDR3 is built from 12 residues. Trimming stripped 3 bases from V and 4 bases from J, with 9 bases between. CDR1 and CDR2 from the germline V gene are GTSNPN and SVGIG (reference sequence). The CDR3 bases are TGTGCCTGGAGAACGGACTTCTATGGCTACACCTTC. As protein: CAWRTDFYGYTF.

There are a few counts of this clone. The CDR3 DNA sequence: TGTGCCAGCAGTGAAGTCAGTAATCAGCCCCAGCATTTT. It is translated as CASSEVSNQPQHF. The chain is built from TRBV6-1 and TRBJ1-5; D not resolved. Germline V CDR1 and CDR2: MNHNS, SASEGT. The V end was cut by 1 base, the J end by 4 bases, with 5 bases between. The CDR3 sequence is 13 residues long.

The table lists this clone with a few counts. The chain couples TRBV7-9 to TRBJ1-1, with D perhaps TRBD1 (5 bases). The germline CDR1 and CDR2 sequences are SEHNR and FQNEAQ (reference sequence). V was trimmed by 2 bases and J by 3 bases, leaving 10 bases between them. The CDR3 is made up of 14 amino acids. CDR3 coding DNA: TGTGCCAGCAGCTTAAAGACAGCGGACACTGAAGCTTTCTTT. Translated, it gives CASSLKTADTEAFF.

This chain links TRBV5-4 with TRBJ1-1; tentative D call: TRBD1 (5 bases). The CDR3 is made up of 13 amino acids. The V and J ends lost 3 bases and 5 bases respectively, with 11 bases between them. Germline assignment: CDR1 SGHNT and CDR2 YYREEE (reference sequence). The CDR3 bases are TGTGCCAGCAGCTCCCCCCAGGGAACTGAAGCTTTCTTT. It is translated as CASSSPQGTEAFF.

The V gene is TRBV9, the J gene TRBJ1-3; D gene uncertain. V dropped 1 base and J dropped 1 base, with 27 bases sitting between them. CDR3 length equals 21 residues. CDR1 SGDLS and CDR2 YYNGEE come from the germline V gene. CDR3 amino acids: CASSVREIPTGQLISGNTIYF. The CDR3 coding sequence is TGTGCCAGCAGCGTACGAGAAATACCCACGGGCCAGCTAATATCTGGAAACACCATATATTTT.

This clone appeared a few times. The V call is TRBV6-5, the J call TRBJ2-5; possible D gene TRBD1, 6 bases. This CDR3 comprises 14 residues. The V gene lost 5 bases and the J gene lost 6 bases, with 16 bases spanning the gap. CDR1 is MNHEY and CDR2 is SVGAGI in the germline V gene. The CDR3 DNA is TGTGCCAGCAGTCCCAATGGACAGTTAAAGACCCAGTACTTC. Protein: CASSPNGQLKTQYF.

The genes are TRBV4-3 and TRBJ1-1, with D maybe TRBD1 (5 bases). Deletions cut 7 bases from V and 1 base from J, with 10 bases between. Germline CDR1 LGHNA, CDR2 YSLEER. The CDR3 spans 13 residues. DNA for the CDR3: TGCGCCAGCACGCTGACAGAGAACACTGAAGCTTTCTTT. The encoded protein is CASTLTENTEAFF.

The genes are TRBV14 and TRBJ2-2; TRBD1 agrees at 7 bases. This CDR3 comprises 20 residues. After removal of 4 bases from V and 0 bases from J, the junction contained 17 bases not matched to a gene. The germline V gene has CDR1 SGHDN and CDR2 FVKESK. The CDR3 coding sequence is TGTGCCAGCAGCCGCCTAACAGGGGTTCGGGGACCCGCGAACACCGGGGAGCTGTTTTTT. Translation gives CASSRLTGVRGPANTGELFF.

The genes are TRBV9 and TRBJ1-4; D unclear. In germline, CDR1 is SGDLS, CDR2 YYNGEE. Trimming stripped 1 base from V and 8 bases from J, with 18 bases between. The CDR3 is 16 residues long. The CDR3 DNA follows: TGTGCCAGCAGCGTAACTCCCCAGGCGGCGGGGGAAAAACTGTTTTTT. This translates into CASSVTPQAAGEKLFF.

V usage is TRBV13 and J usage is TRBJ1-2, with D tentatively TRBD1 (5 bases). V was cut by 5 bases and J by 2 bases, with 27 bases left in between. The germline gives CDR1 PRHDT, CDR2 FYEKMQ (reference sequence). This CDR3 contains 19 residues. The CDR3 coding sequence is TGTGCCAGCAGCGCTAAAGGCTGGGGACGTGGGGTTTTAAACTATGGCTACACCTTC. Its protein is CASSAKGWGRGVLNYGYTF. Together with reference TRBV13 and TRBJ1-2, the CDR3 gives the full variable domain: AAGVIQSPRHLIKEKRETATLKCYPIPRHDTVYWYQQGPGQDPQFLISFYEKMQSDKGSIPDRFSAQQFSDYHSELNMSSLELGDSALYFCASSAKGWGRGVLNYGYTFGSGTRLTVV.

In this sample, this clone turned up a few times. The chain uses TRBV19 and TRBJ2-3, with TRBD2 as a possible D gene (5 bases). The CDR3 extends over 14 amino acids. The germline V gene encodes CDR1 LNHDA and CDR2 SQIVND (reference sequence). With 3 bases removed from V and 3 bases from J, the gap between germline ends came to 10 bases. The CDR3 here is CASSIVAITDTQYF. In DNA form, the CDR3 reads TGTGCCAGTAGTATTGTAGCGATTACAGATACGCAGTATTTT.

This clone was seen a handful of times. The chain uses TRBV5-1 and TRBJ2-2, with TRBD1 matching over 8 bases. This CDR3 has 14 amino acids. The germline V gene encodes CDR1 SGHRS and CDR2 YFSETQ. Trimming took 4 bases from V and 6 from J; bases not matched to a gene: 5. The CDR3 DNA reads TGCGCCAGCAGCCAAGGACAGGGAGCCGGGGAGCTGTTTTTT. Protein product: CASSQGQGAGELFF.

The genes are TRBV9 and TRBJ2-1, with D possibly matching TRBD1 (5 bases). Germline values: CDR1 SGDLS, CDR2 YYNGEE. Trimming took 0 bases from V and 3 from J, leaving 13 bases between them. The CDR3 loop spans 16 amino acids. CDR3 region: CASSVDQGVSYNEQFF. The CDR3 DNA follows: TGTGCCAGCAGCGTAGATCAGGGTGTGAGCTACAATGAGCAGTTCTTC.

This clone appeared a single time. The V gene is TRBV2, the J gene TRBJ1-5, with D perhaps matching TRBD1 (6 bases). CDR3 size: 15 residues. Germline CDR1 and CDR2: SNHLY and FYNNEI. V was clipped by 4 bases and J by 4 bases, with 14 bases between them. CDR3 loop: CASSVRAGENQPQHF. DNA for the CDR3: TGTGCCAGCAGTGTTCGGGCAGGGGAAAATCAGCCCCAGCATTTT.

This clone occurred once. V and J are TRBV25-1 and TRBJ1-4; possibly TRBD1 for D (5 bases). This CDR3 has 15 residues. CDR1 is MGHDK, CDR2 SYGVNS, per germline. Trimming took off 1 base at V and 10 bases at J, with 16 bases between the two ends. CDR3 sequence (DNA): TGTGCCAGCAGTGAATCCCCCAGGGCAACTTCAAAACTGTTTTTT. This gives the protein CASSESPRATSKLFF.

The chain joins TRBV6-5 to TRBJ1-6; perhaps TRBD1 as D (5 bases). The CDR3 spans 12 residues. CDR1 and CDR2 (germline): MNHEY, SVGAGI. V shed 5 bases and J shed 9 bases, with 8 bases lying between them. DNA of the CDR3: TGTGCCAGCAGTCGAAGGGGTTCACCCCTCCACTTT. It is translated as CASSRRGSPLHF.

The V gene is TRBV27, the J gene TRBJ1-2; TRBD1 matches at 7 bases. CDR1 is MNHEY, CDR2 SMNVEV, per germline (reference sequence). CDR3 size: 15 residues. V gave up 9 bases and J gave up 1 base; unmatched junction bases: 11. This CDR3 reads CASSDRVGGNYGYTF. DNA for the CDR3: TGTGCCAGTTCCGACAGGGTAGGAGGTAACTATGGCTACACCTTC.

The CDR3 protein is CSLLDGTYEQYF. CDR3 nucleotides: TGCAGCCTCCTCGACGGAACCTACGAGCAGTACTTC. V usage is TRBV29-1 and J usage is TRBJ2-7; no definite D call. Trimming took off 8 bases at V and 2 bases at J, with 13 bases between the two ends. Looked up from germline, CDR1 is SQVTM and CDR2 is ANQGSEA. The CDR3 length is 12 residues.

V usage is TRBV6-1 and J usage is TRBJ1-5, with a possible D match to TRBD1 (6 bases). The length of the CDR3 is 15 residues. Germline CDR1 and CDR2: MNHNS and SASEGT. V was clipped by 8 bases and J by 8 bases, with 22 bases between them. In DNA, the CDR3 is TGTGCCAGCTCGGAGTCCCAGGGGCAACCTAAGCCCCAGCATTTT. Amino acid sequence: CASSESQGQPKPQHF.

The rearrangement links TRBV30 to TRBJ2-3, with D perhaps matching TRBD2 (5 bases). V lost 4 bases and J 4 bases, leaving 9 bases between the germline ends. Per germline, CDR1 GTSNPN and CDR2 SVGIG (reference sequence). The CDR3 covers 12 residues. Here the CDR3 reads CAWTYGADTQYF. CDR3 bases: TGTGCCTGGACTTACGGGGCAGATACGCAGTATTTT.